This TCR beta chain emerged from a study of cytomegalovirus exposure and HLA in healthy donors. Vbeta (60) and Jbeta (13) primers were used in the PCR. Libraries were prepared by immunoSEQ multiplex PCR; TCRdb keeps only in-frame clonotypes and omits some of them. Of about 300,000 clones in the sample, 86% are singletons; the top ten hold about 4%. V gave up 1 base and J gave up 0 bases, with 9 bases separating them. The CDR3 sequence is 16 residues long. Germline V CDR1 and CDR2: SGHVS, FQNEAQ. The sample consisted of PBMCs. This clonotype was sampled from a man aged 35-49 years in good health and CMV-seropositive. This chain uses TRBV7-8 with TRBJ2-2; the D gene is possibly TRBD1 (6 bases). CDR3 sequence reads: CASSLVRGANTGELFF. The CDR3 DNA is TGTGCCAGCAGCTTAGTCAGGGGCGCGAACACCGGGGAGCTGTTTTTT.